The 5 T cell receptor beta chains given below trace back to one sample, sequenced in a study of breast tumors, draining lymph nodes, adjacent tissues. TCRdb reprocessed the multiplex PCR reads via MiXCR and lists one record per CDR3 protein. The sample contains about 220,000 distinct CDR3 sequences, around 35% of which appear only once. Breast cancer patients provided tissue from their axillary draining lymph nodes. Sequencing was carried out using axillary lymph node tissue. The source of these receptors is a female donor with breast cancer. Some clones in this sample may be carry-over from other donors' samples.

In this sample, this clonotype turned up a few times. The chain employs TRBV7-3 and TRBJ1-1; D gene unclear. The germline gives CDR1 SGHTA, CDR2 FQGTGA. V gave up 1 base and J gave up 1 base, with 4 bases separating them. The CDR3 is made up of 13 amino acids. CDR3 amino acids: CASSLKRNTEAFF. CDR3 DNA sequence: TGTGCCAGCAGCTTAAAACGGAACACTGAAGCTTTCTTT.

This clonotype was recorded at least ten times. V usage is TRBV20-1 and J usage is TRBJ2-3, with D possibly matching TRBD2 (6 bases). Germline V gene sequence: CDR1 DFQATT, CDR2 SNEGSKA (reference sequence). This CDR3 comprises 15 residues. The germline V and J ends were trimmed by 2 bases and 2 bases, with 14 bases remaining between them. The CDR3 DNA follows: TGCAGTGCTAGACCCGGGACTCCTCACACAGATACGCAGTATTTT. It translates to CSARPGTPHTDTQYF.

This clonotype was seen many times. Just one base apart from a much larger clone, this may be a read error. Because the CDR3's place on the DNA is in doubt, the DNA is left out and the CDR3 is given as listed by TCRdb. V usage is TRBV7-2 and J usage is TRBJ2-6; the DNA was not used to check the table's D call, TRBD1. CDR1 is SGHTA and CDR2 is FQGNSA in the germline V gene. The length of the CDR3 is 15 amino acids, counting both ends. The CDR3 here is CASSPWGAGANVLPF.

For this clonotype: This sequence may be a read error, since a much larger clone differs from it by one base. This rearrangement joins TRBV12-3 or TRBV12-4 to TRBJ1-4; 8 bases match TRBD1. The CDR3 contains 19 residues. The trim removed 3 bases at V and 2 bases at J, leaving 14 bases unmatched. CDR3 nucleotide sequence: TGTGCCAGCAGTTTCGTCCCGGGACAGGAAGAAAGGACTAATGAAAAACTGTTTTTT. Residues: CASSFVPGQEERTNEKLFF.

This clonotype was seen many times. For the CDR3, the DNA is TGTGCCAGCTCACCAAGGAGGGAGGGTGAGCAGTTCTTC. Its protein product is CASSPRREGEQFF. The V and J genes are TRBV18 and TRBJ2-1; 7 bases map to TRBD2. V shed 2 bases, J shed 9 bases, and the junction held 4 bases outside the gene matches. Germline V CDR1 and CDR2: KGHSH, LQKENI. This CDR3 is built from 13 residues.